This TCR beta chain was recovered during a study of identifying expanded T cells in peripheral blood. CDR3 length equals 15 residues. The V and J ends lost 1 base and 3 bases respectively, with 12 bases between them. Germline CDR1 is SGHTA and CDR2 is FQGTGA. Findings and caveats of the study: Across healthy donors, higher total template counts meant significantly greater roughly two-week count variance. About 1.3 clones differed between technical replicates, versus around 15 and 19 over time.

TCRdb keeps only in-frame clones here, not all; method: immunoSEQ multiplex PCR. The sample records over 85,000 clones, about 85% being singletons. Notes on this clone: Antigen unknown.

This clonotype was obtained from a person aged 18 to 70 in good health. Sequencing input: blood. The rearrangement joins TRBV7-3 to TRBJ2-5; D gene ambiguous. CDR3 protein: CASSLSSGMKETQYF. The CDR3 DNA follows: TGTGCCAGCAGCTTAAGTTCTGGGATGAAAGAGACCCAGTACTTC.